The 22 T cell receptor beta chains listed next were all sequenced from one sample in a study of cytomegalovirus exposure and HLA in healthy donors. Sequenced by immunoSEQ multiplex PCR; TCRdb stores in-frame clones only, minus some. This table holds around 93,000 clones, roughly 85% found once. Sequencing was done on a sample of PBMCs. These receptors all stem from a man in his late teens or twenties in good health and CMV-seropositive.

The CDR3 reads CASSPWDRENEQYV. DNA for the CDR3: TGTGCCAGCAGCCCCTGGGACAGGGAGAACGAGCAGTACGTC. V is TRBV5-4 and J is TRBJ2-7; TRBD1 matches at 9 bases. The CDR3 runs 14 residues. CDR1 and CDR2 (germline): SGHNT, YYREEE (reference sequence). The J segment lost 5 bases and the V segment lost 4 bases, leaving 7 bases of the junction unmatched.

In its sample, this clone was seen a few times. This chain links TRBV6-5 with TRBJ1-3; D might be TRBD1 (5 bases). This CDR3 region has 14 residues. The V end was cut by 6 bases, the J end by 4 bases, with 13 bases between. CDR1 is MNHEY and CDR2 is SVGAGI in the germline V gene. CDR3 sequence: CASSLGTAGNTIYF. The CDR3 DNA sequence: TGTGCCAGCAGCCTAGGGACTGCCGGAAACACCATATATTTT.

V is TRBV28 and J is TRBJ2-7; a weak D match, TRBD1 (6 bases). Germline loops: CDR1 MDHEN, CDR2 SYDVKM. The CDR3 totals 14 residues. The V gene lost 9 bases and the J gene lost 6 bases, with 21 bases spanning the gap. Written as DNA, the CDR3 is TGTGCCAGGGGCATTTTTCAGGGGATTTTCGAGCAGTACGTC. This sequence encodes CARGIFQGIFEQYV.

The gene calls are TRBV7-2 and TRBJ1-1; D gene ambiguous. The CDR3 loop spans 11 amino acids. V was shortened by 2 bases and J by 5 bases, with 3 bases between the two germline ends. CDR1 is SGHTA, CDR2 FQGNSA, per germline. The CDR3, as DNA: TGTGCCAGCAGCTTACGGACTGAAGCTTTCTTT. It translates to CASSLRTEAFF. The whole variable domain, filled in from reference TRBV7-2 and TRBJ1-1, reads GAGVSQSPSNKVTEKGKDVELRCDPISGHTALYWYRQSLGQGLEFLIYFQGNSAPDKSGLPSDRFSAERTGGSVSTLTIQRTQQEDSAVYLCASSLRTEAFFGQGTRLTVV.

The genes are TRBV27 and TRBJ1-1; perhaps TRBD1 as D (5 bases). The CDR3 contains 14 residues. Deletions cut 3 bases from V and 1 base from J, with 9 bases between. Looked up from germline, CDR1 is MNHEY and CDR2 is SMNVEV (reference sequence). The CDR3 sequence: CASSFDSENTEAFF. The CDR3 DNA reads as TGTGCCAGCAGTTTCGACAGCGAGAACACTGAAGCTTTCTTT.

The CDR3 protein is CASSPEYGGGNTEAFF. The CDR3 bases are TGTGCCAGCAGCCCAGAGTACGGGGGAGGTAACACTGAAGCTTTCTTT. The chain joins TRBV7-3 to TRBJ1-1, with a weak D call TRBD1 (5 bases). CDR1 is SGHTA and CDR2 is FQGTGA in the germline V gene. The CDR3 extends over 16 amino acids. V was pared by 5 bases and J by 2 bases, with 18 bases between.

CDR3 coding DNA: TGTGCCAGCAGTTTTCGGAATGAAAAACTGTTTTTT. It encodes CASSFRNEKLFF. The genes are TRBV28 and TRBJ1-4; D is unresolved. Trimming took off 3 bases at V and 5 bases at J, with 4 bases between the two ends. The germline gives CDR1 MDHEN, CDR2 SYDVKM. This CDR3 is built from 12 residues.

This chain uses TRBV11-3 with TRBJ2-5; D is ambiguous. This CDR3 is built from 11 residues. From germline, CDR1 is SGHNT and CDR2 YENEEA. V was pared by 5 bases and J by 4 bases, with 5 bases between. DNA of the CDR3: TGTGCCAGCAGCGGCGGAGAGACCCAGTACTTC. It translates to CASSGGETQYF.

The count of this clone is one. The V gene is TRBV28, the J gene TRBJ1-1; TRBD1 is a possible D gene (5 bases). CDR3 length: 12 residues. Germline V gene sequence: CDR1 MDHEN, CDR2 SYDVKM. V gave up 6 bases and J gave up 11 bases, with 16 bases separating them. The CDR3 protein is CASRIGQGLAFF. CDR3 nucleotides: TGTGCCAGCAGGATAGGGCAGGGACTGGCTTTCTTT. Using reference TRBV28 and TRBJ1-1 for the parts outside the CDR3, the full variable domain is DVKVTQSSRYLVKRTGEKVFLECVQDMDHENMFWYRQDPGLGLRLIYFSYDVKMKEKGDIPEGYSVSREKKERFSLILESASTNQTSMYLCASRIGQGLAFFGQGTRLTVV.

The rearrangement joins TRBV15 to TRBJ1-5; 11 bases line up with TRBD1. Losses at the gene ends were 9 bases for V and 4 bases for J; bases not matched to a gene: 5. The CDR3 loop spans 14 amino acids. CDR1 and CDR2 (germline): LNHNV, YYDKDF (reference sequence). In DNA form, the CDR3 reads TGTGCCACTTCCCGGGACAGGGGGAATCAGCCCCAGCATTTT. This codes for CATSRDRGNQPQHF.

In this sample, this clone turned up once. The V call is TRBV5-6, the J call TRBJ2-5; 10 bases map to TRBD1. The germline V gene has CDR1 SGHDT and CDR2 YYEEEE. This CDR3 spans 15 amino acids. The J segment lost 3 bases and the V segment lost 4 bases, leaving 6 bases of the junction unmatched. The CDR3 sequence is CASSRVGQGKETQYF. For the CDR3, the DNA is TGTGCCAGCAGCCGGGTGGGACAGGGGAAAGAGACCCAGTACTTC.

The J gene is TRBJ1-5, the V gene TRBV4-2; TRBD1 aligns across 7 bases. J lost 5 bases, V lost 1 base, and 11 bases had no gene match. In germline, CDR1 is LGHNA, CDR2 YNFKEQ. The CDR3 spans 17 residues. The CDR3 region is CASSQVQSGRGDQPQHF. In DNA, the CDR3 is TGTGCCAGCAGCCAAGTTCAGAGCGGCAGGGGGGATCAGCCCCAGCATTTT.

V usage is TRBV12-1 and J usage is TRBJ2-1; TRBD2, the D gene given by the table, was not confirmed from the DNA. TRBV12-1 is marked as a pseudogene. The CDR3 has 16 amino acids. Here the CDR3 reads CASPLKREITYNEQFF. In nucleotides, the CDR3 is TGTGCCAGTCCCTTGAAGCGGGAGATAACCTACAATGAGCAGTTCTTC.

The chain links TRBV10-1 to TRBJ2-3; 14 nucleotides agree with TRBD2. CDR3 size: 18 residues. V gave up 5 bases and J gave up 6 bases; unmatched junction bases: 13. The germline V gene encodes CDR1 WNHNN and CDR2 SYGVQD (reference sequence). CDR3 sequence (DNA): TGCGCCAGCAGTCAATTTTCGGGACTAGCGGGAGTTGCGGATACGCAGTATTTT. Translated: CASSQFSGLAGVADTQYF.

This clone was recorded at least ten times. The chain employs TRBV2 and TRBJ2-1, with 10 bases identical to TRBD2. After removal of 2 bases from V and 3 bases from J, the junction contained 4 bases not matched to a gene. The CDR3 consists of 16 residues. Germline V gene data show CDR1 as SNHLY and CDR2 as FYNNEI. The CDR3 reads CASSEWTSGYYNEQFF. CDR3 sequence (DNA): TGTGCCAGCAGTGAATGGACTAGCGGTTACTACAATGAGCAGTTCTTC.

The count of this clone is one. The V gene is TRBV2, the J gene TRBJ1-1, with 10 positions matching TRBD1. This CDR3 contains 15 residues. Germline CDR1 and CDR2: SNHLY and FYNNEI. V lost 4 bases, J lost 4 bases, and 6 bases stayed unmatched. The CDR3 spells CASSGDRGFGTEAFF. The CDR3 DNA reads TGTGCCAGCAGTGGGGACAGGGGCTTTGGCACTGAAGCTTTCTTT.

The rearrangement uses TRBV29-1 and TRBJ2-3, with D possibly being TRBD2 (6 bases). V was trimmed by 3 bases and J by 2 bases, leaving 9 bases between them. The length of the CDR3 is 13 residues. Germline V gene data show CDR1 as SQVTM and CDR2 as ANQGSEA. The CDR3 region has the DNA TGCAGCGTTGAGGGGGGACCCACAGATACGCAGTATTTT. Translating it yields CSVEGGPTDTQYF.

J is TRBJ2-6 and V is TRBV27; 7 bases are a match to TRBD1. Losses at the gene ends were 0 bases for V and 0 bases for J; bases not matched to a gene: 5. CDR1 and CDR2 from the germline V gene are MNHEY and SMNVEV (reference sequence). The CDR3 spans 18 residues. CDR3 in DNA: TGTGCCAGCAGTTTATCGGGCAGGGGGAACTCTGGGGCCAACGTCCTGACTTTC. Residues: CASSLSGRGNSGANVLTF.

The chain uses TRBV4-2 and TRBJ2-3, with 8 bases aligning to TRBD2. This CDR3 spans 15 amino acids. In germline, CDR1 is LGHNA, CDR2 YNFKEQ. V was pared by 4 bases and J by 6 bases, with 9 bases of the junction left unmatched. CDR3 protein: CASSPKSGRSDTQYF. CDR3 DNA sequence: TGTGCCAGCAGCCCCAAAAGCGGGAGATCGGATACGCAGTATTTT.

The CDR3 sequence: CASSEVERGLNEQFF. The CDR3 DNA follows: TGTGCCAGCAGTGAAGTCGAGCGCGGACTCAATGAGCAGTTCTTC. This sequence joins TRBV6-1 and TRBJ2-1; D possibly corresponds to TRBD2 (5 bases). The V gene's germline CDR1 is MNHNS and CDR2 SASEGT. This CDR3 is built from 15 residues. V was shortened by 1 base and J by 6 bases, with 13 bases between the two germline ends.

The J gene is TRBJ2-7, the V gene TRBV5-6; 7 nucleotides line up with TRBD2. CDR3 size: 15 residues. Germline CDR1 and CDR2: SGHDT and YYEEEE. The V segment lost 0 bases and the J segment 2 bases; nucleotides outside the gene matches: 5. The CDR3 reads CASSLAASGPYEQYV. The DNA for the CDR3 is TGTGCCAGCAGCTTGGCGGCTAGCGGACCCTACGAGCAGTACGTC.

This CDR3 reads CASSLSRTVANYGYTF. The CDR3 DNA follows: TGTGCCAGCAGTTTATCTCGGACAGTAGCTAACTATGGCTACACCTTC. The chain employs TRBV27 and TRBJ1-2, with a possible D match to TRBD1 (6 bases). This CDR3 comprises 16 residues. Between the trimmed V and J ends, which lost 0 bases and 0 bases, there was a span of 11 bases. CDR1 is MNHEY and CDR2 is SMNVEV in the germline V gene (reference sequence).